There are a few counts of the clone carrying this T cell receptor (beta chain). This specimen belongs to a study of shared clonotypes between healthy human individuals. This CDR3 has 15 amino acids. Germline V lookup: CDR1 SGDLS, CDR2 YYNGEE. Trimming removed 0 bases from V and 5 bases from J; junction bases left unmatched: 5. Amplification in unsorted PBMC replicate PCRs started from about 320 ng DNA, which equals about 28,000 T cell genomes. The protocol was immunoSEQ multiplex PCR, while the TCRdb copy is restricted to in-frame clones and leaves out a portion. The table lists about 480,000 clones, 79% of them singletons.

Sequences were obtained from PBMCs. The J gene is TRBJ2-3, the V gene TRBV9; TRBD2 aligns across 8 bases. The receptor was derived from a woman aged 40 to 55 in good health. Some clones in this sample may be carry-over from other donors' samples. Here the CDR3 reads CASSVVGLAGDTQYF. CDR3 coding DNA: TGTGCCAGCAGCGTAGTGGGGCTAGCGGGAGATACGCAGTATTTT. Variable domain in full (rest from reference TRBV9 and TRBJ2-3): DSGVTQTPKHLITATGQRVTLRCSPRSGDLSVYWYQQSLDQGLQFLIQYYNGEERAKGNILERFSAQQFPDLHSELNLSSLELGDSALYFCASSVVGLAGDTQYFGPGTRLTVL.